Each of the 30 T cell receptor beta chains below was sequenced from the same sample in a study of cytomegalovirus exposure and HLA in healthy donors. Vbeta (60) and Jbeta (13) primers were used in the PCR. The table came from immunoSEQ multiplex PCR; TCRdb's copy has only in-frame clones and leaves some out. The sample records fewer than 150,000 clones, 73% being singletons. The sample was PBMCs. The source is a human donor in good health.

This chain connects TRBV14 to TRBJ2-7, with 9 nucleotides matching TRBD1. The junction had 5 bases not matched to a gene; V was cut back by 8 bases and J by 0 bases. The CDR3 runs to 14 residues. Germline V CDR1 and CDR2: SGHDN, FVKESK. CDR3 protein: CASGDRGSSYEQYF. CDR3 sequence (DNA): TGTGCCAGCGGTGACAGGGGGAGCTCCTACGAGCAGTACTTC.

The gene calls are TRBV6-1 and TRBJ2-5; possible D gene TRBD1, 6 bases. Germline CDR1 MNHNS, CDR2 SASEGT. The CDR3 has 14 amino acids. V was trimmed by 7 bases and J by 5 bases, leaving 17 bases between them. The CDR3 nucleotides are TGTGCCAGCATATTTGCAGGGGCCTGGGAGACCCAGTACTTC. Protein: CASIFAGAWETQYF.

This clone was seen a handful of times. The chain combines TRBV27 with TRBJ1-2, with 7 nucleotides matching TRBD1. Germline V gives CDR1 MNHEY, CDR2 SMNVEV (reference sequence). With V trimmed by 9 bases and J by 4 bases, 8 bases remained unmatched. This CDR3 is 13 amino acids long. CDR3 in amino acids: CARGFGQAYGYTF. The CDR3 bases are TGTGCCAGGGGGTTCGGACAGGCCTATGGCTACACCTTC.

This clone was picked up one time. The chain carries TRBV12-5 and TRBJ2-2, with TRBD2 matching over 10 bases. CDR3 length equals 16 residues. Germline V gene data show CDR1 as LGHNT and CDR2 as FRNRAP. The V and J ends lost 2 bases and 5 bases, in that order; junction bases with no gene match: 5. This CDR3 is CASGLPSGSWTGELFF. The CDR3 coding sequence is TGTGCTAGTGGTTTGCCTAGCGGGAGCTGGACCGGGGAGCTGTTTTTT.

The chain recombines TRBV30 with TRBJ2-7, with 12 bases aligning to TRBD2. V gave up 2 bases and J gave up 3 bases; unmatched junction bases: 5. The germline V gene has CDR1 GTSNPN and CDR2 SVGIG (reference sequence). The CDR3 spans 15 residues. CDR3 residues: CAWSLGTSGRYEQYF. CDR3 DNA sequence: TGTGCCTGGAGTCTCGGGACTAGCGGGCGCTACGAGCAGTACTTC.

The rearrangement joins TRBV27 to TRBJ1-3; D gene ambiguous. CDR3 length: 13 amino acids. V was clipped by 10 bases and J by 0 bases, with 10 bases between them. Per the germline V gene, CDR1 is MNHEY and CDR2 is SMNVEV (reference sequence). The CDR3 here is CATDGSSGNTIYF. The DNA for the CDR3 is TGTGCCACCGACGGGAGCTCTGGAAACACCATATATTTT.

The chain recombines TRBV28 with TRBJ1-5; 9 bases align to TRBD1. Trimming at V came to 7 bases and at J to 6 bases, leaving 7 bases not matched to a gene. The V gene's germline CDR1 is MDHEN and CDR2 SYDVKM. The CDR3 runs to 14 residues. This CDR3 is CASKRTGESQPQHF. Written as DNA, the CDR3 is TGTGCCAGCAAAAGGACAGGGGAAAGTCAGCCCCAGCATTTT.

The chain joins TRBV4-1 to TRBJ1-5; unclear D gene. Trimming removed 1 base from V and 4 bases from J, with 11 bases in between. The germline gives CDR1 MGHRA, CDR2 YSYEKL. CDR3 length: 15 residues. The CDR3 sequence is CASSQGLSLNQPQHF. The CDR3 DNA reads TGCGCCAGCAGCCAAGGTCTTTCCCTAAATCAGCCCCAGCATTTT.

This chain uses TRBV19 with TRBJ1-1; 7 nucleotides agree with TRBD1. This CDR3 contains 15 residues. CDR1 and CDR2 (germline): LNHDA, SQIVND (reference sequence). V shed 6 bases and J 3 bases; nucleotides not matched to a gene: 10. The CDR3 sequence: CASSVRTGSDTEAFF. DNA of the CDR3: TGTGCCAGTAGCGTTCGGACAGGTTCGGACACTGAAGCTTTCTTT.

This clone came up a few times. The rearrangement links TRBV6-6 to TRBJ2-5, with D possibly TRBD1 on 6 matching bases. From germline, CDR1 is MNHNY and CDR2 SVGAGI (reference sequence). V lost 10 bases and J lost 2, with 17 bases in between. This CDR3 comprises 14 residues. The chain's CDR3 is CATERSRGQETQYF. The CDR3 bases are TGTGCCACCGAACGCTCTAGGGGGCAAGAGACCCAGTACTTC.

The V gene is TRBV18, the J gene TRBJ2-7; 8 nucleotides line up with TRBD2. The CDR3 covers 15 residues. Per the germline V gene, CDR1 is KGHSH and CDR2 is LQKENI. With V trimmed by 3 bases and J by 2 bases, 6 bases remained unmatched. Here the CDR3 reads CASSPGSSGAYEQYF. In nucleotides, the CDR3 is TGTGCCAGCTCACCCGGGAGTAGCGGGGCCTACGAGCAGTACTTC.

V is TRBV4-1 and J is TRBJ1-1, with D hard to call. The V and J ends lost 0 bases and 4 bases respectively, with 15 bases between them. CDR1 is MGHRA and CDR2 is YSYEKL in the germline V gene. This CDR3 has 16 amino acids. CDR3 region: CASSQEIGVRGTEAFF. The CDR3 bases are TGCGCCAGCAGCCAAGAAATCGGGGTTCGGGGCACTGAAGCTTTCTTT.

On this clone: The junction shows a germline mismatch at one end, possibly a read error. The CDR3 nucleotides read TGTGCCAGCAGCGCACTCACCGGGGCTAGCGGGGGACTTCTCTTC. This gives the protein CASSALTGASGGLLF. This sequence joins TRBV9 and TRBJ2-1; TRBD2 matches at 10 bases. Germline V lookup: CDR1 SGDLS, CDR2 YYNGEE. The CDR3 totals 15 residues. Using reference TRBV9 and TRBJ2-1 for the parts outside the CDR3, the full variable domain is DSGVTQTPKHLITATGQRVTLRCSPRSGDLSVYWYQQSLDQGLQFLIQYYNGEERAKGNILERFSAQQFPDLHSELNLSSLELGDSALYFCASSALTGASGGLLFGPGTRLTVL.

The DNA for the CDR3 is TGTGCCAGCAGGGCCGCTCCCCAGGGGGTCTACGAGCAGTACTTC. Amino acids: CASRAAPQGVYEQYF. The chain has TRBV5-4 and TRBJ2-7; TRBD1 matches 7 bases. Germline lookup yields CDR1 SGHNT and CDR2 YYREEE (reference sequence). The CDR3 length is 15 residues. V lost 5 bases, J lost 3 bases, and 11 bases stayed unmatched.

This sequence joins TRBV7-2 and TRBJ2-1; maybe TRBD1 (7 bases). The CDR3 is made up of 17 amino acids. V gave up 5 bases and J gave up 0 bases, with 17 bases separating them. Germline CDR1 SGHTA, CDR2 FQGNSA. The DNA for the CDR3 is TGTGCCAGCAGCCCAGGGGGGCACCTTAGCTCCTACAATGAGCAGTTCTTC. Encoded protein: CASSPGGHLSSYNEQFF.

The gene calls are TRBV6-1 and TRBJ2-3, with 8 bases matching TRBD2. V shed 4 bases and J 5 bases; nucleotides not matched to a gene: 17. Germline values: CDR1 MNHNS, CDR2 SASEGT. This CDR3 comprises 18 residues. The CDR3, as DNA: TGTGCCAGCAGTGCCCAGGCGTATCTAGCGGGTAGTTTAGATACGCAGTATTTT. It specifies CASSAQAYLAGSLDTQYF.

The V call is TRBV5-5, the J call TRBJ1-3; the D gene is possibly TRBD1 (5 bases). V lost 2 bases and J 8 bases, leaving 14 bases between the germline ends. The CDR3 consists of 14 residues. CDR1 and CDR2 (germline): SGHKS, YYEKEE (reference sequence). CDR3 protein: CASSFGTPRDTIYF. The CDR3 coding sequence is TGTGCCAGCAGCTTTGGGACTCCGAGGGACACCATATATTTT.

The chain employs TRBV10-3 and TRBJ2-3; TRBD2 matches 9 bases. The CDR3 is made up of 14 amino acids. The germline V gene has CDR1 ENHRY and CDR2 SYGVKD. V lost 10 bases and J lost 2; bases outside the gene matches: 7. CDR3 protein: CASTLAGFTDTQYF. CDR3 in DNA: TGTGCCAGCACACTAGCGGGCTTCACAGATACGCAGTATTTT.

The chain recombines TRBV9 with TRBJ1-1; 7 bases map to TRBD1. CDR3 length equals 15 residues. Germline CDR1 SGDLS, CDR2 YYNGEE. Trimming cost V 4 bases and J 0 bases; bases outside gene matches: 6. The CDR3 nucleotides read TGTGCCAGCAGCCCCGGACAGGTCCTGAACACTGAAGCTTTCTTT. This sequence encodes CASSPGQVLNTEAFF.

The chain has TRBV9 and TRBJ2-1; D gene uncertain. CDR1 and CDR2 from the germline V gene are SGDLS and YYNGEE. The CDR3 has 15 amino acids. V dropped 0 bases and J dropped 1 base, with 8 bases sitting between them. CDR3 sequence reads: CASSVGGESYNEQFF. CDR3 DNA: TGTGCCAGCAGCGTAGGAGGAGAATCCTACAATGAGCAGTTCTTC.

This clone was seen a handful of times. V and J are TRBV11-2 and TRBJ1-5; weak D call: TRBD1 (6 bases). The CDR3 runs to 14 residues. V gave up 0 bases and J gave up 7 bases, with 10 bases separating them. CDR1 is SGHAT and CDR2 is FQNNGV in the germline V gene. CDR3 loop: CASSLDRRGQPQHF. In DNA, the CDR3 is TGTGCCAGCAGCTTAGATCGAAGGGGGCAGCCCCAGCATTTT.

The chain has TRBV15 and TRBJ2-4, with a tentative D call TRBD2 (5 bases). Trimming removed 4 bases at V and 0 bases at J, with 19 bases between. The germline CDR1 and CDR2 sequences are LNHNV and YYDKDF (reference sequence). This CDR3 spans 18 amino acids. The CDR3 spells CATSNPTISGIAKNIQYF. Here the CDR3 DNA reads TGTGCCACCAGCAACCCGACGATCTCGGGAATAGCCAAAAACATTCAGTACTTC.

The chain is built from TRBV19 and TRBJ1-6, with 8 bases lining up with TRBD1. Unmatched junction bases numbered 2, after V lost 6 bases and J lost 7 bases. From germline, CDR1 is LNHDA and CDR2 SQIVND (reference sequence). The CDR3 extends over 13 amino acids. The CDR3 loop is CASRQGGNSPLHF. The CDR3 nucleotides are TGTGCCAGTAGACAGGGGGGGAATTCACCCCTCCACTTT.

This sequence joins TRBV7-3 and TRBJ2-3; D unresolved. Germline V gene lookup returns CDR1 SGHTA and CDR2 FQGTGA. The CDR3 is made up of 13 amino acids. The ends were cut back, 3 bases at V and 2 bases at J, with 6 bases in the middle. The CDR3 sequence: CASSFSTTDTQYF. In nucleotides, the CDR3 is TGTGCCAGCAGCTTTAGTACCACAGATACGCAGTATTTT.

The rearrangement uses TRBV11-2 and TRBJ2-3, with D uncertain. CDR1 and CDR2 from the germline V gene are SGHAT and FQNNGV. V was shortened by 5 bases and J by 3 bases, with 9 bases between the two germline ends. The CDR3 extends over 13 amino acids. CDR3 coding DNA: TGTGCCAGCAGCGTATCCCGTACAGATACGCAGTATTTT. Protein product: CASSVSRTDTQYF.

This clone was observed a single time. As DNA, the CDR3 is TGTGCCAGTAGTAGGGGGACTGCTGGGGCCAACGTCCTGACTTTC. Its translation: CASSRGTAGANVLTF. The chain uses TRBV19 and TRBJ2-6, with D perhaps TRBD2 (6 bases). V lost 4 bases and J lost 2, with 9 bases in between. The CDR3 is 15 amino acids. Germline V gene lookup returns CDR1 LNHDA and CDR2 SQIVND (reference sequence). The full variable domain, its missing parts supplied by reference TRBV19 and TRBJ2-6, is DGGITQSPKYLFRKEGQNVTLSCEQNLNHDAMYWYRQDPGQGLRLIYYSQIVNDFQKGDIAEGYSVSREKKESFPLTVTSAQKNPTAFYLCASSRGTAGANVLTFGAGSRLTVL.

The V gene is TRBV4-1, the J gene TRBJ2-4; TRBD1 agrees at 8 bases. The germline gives CDR1 MGHRA, CDR2 YSYEKL. V lost 8 bases and J lost 5; bases outside the gene matches: 5. The CDR3 is 13 residues long. CDR3 sequence: CASRRQGQNIQYF. The CDR3 coding sequence is TGCGCCAGCCGAAGACAGGGGCAAAACATTCAGTACTTC.

This chain joins TRBV10-3 and TRBJ2-3; 8 nucleotides agree with TRBD2. The CDR3 is 16 residues long. Germline V lookup: CDR1 ENHRY, CDR2 SYGVKD. With 2 bases clipped from V and 2 bases from J, the junction kept 6 bases outside the gene matches. This CDR3 is CAISEPRGGNTDTQYF. The CDR3 region has the DNA TGTGCCATCAGTGAGCCCCGGGGGGGTAACACAGATACGCAGTATTTT.

The chain combines TRBV11-2 with TRBJ2-5; 8 bases line up with TRBD1. Trimming removed 4 bases from V and 5 bases from J; junction bases left unmatched: 9. This CDR3 has 15 amino acids. Looked up from germline, CDR1 is SGHAT and CDR2 is FQNNGV. The CDR3 DNA follows: TGTGCCAGCAGCTCTCGACAGGGGATTGGGGAGACCCAGTACTTC. This sequence encodes CASSSRQGIGETQYF.

This clone was seen a few times. The chain carries TRBV7-3 and TRBJ2-5; TRBD2 aligns across 8 bases. In germline, CDR1 is SGHTA, CDR2 FQGTGA. The CDR3 totals 16 residues. With V trimmed by 5 bases and J by 2 bases, 10 bases remained unmatched. CDR3 in DNA: TGTGCCAGCAGCGCGAACGGGCGGGGGGCGCAAGAGACCCAGTACTTC. It is translated as CASSANGRGAQETQYF.